These T cell receptor beta chains were read from a single sample in a study of Ad26.COV2.S vaccination and SARS-CoV-2 variants. The method was immunoSEQ multiplex PCR; TCRdb's version includes in-frame clones alone and lacks a portion of them. The sample shows 300,000 to 400,000 clones, approximately 81% of them seen only once. Source: peripheral blood, taken in a trial of Ad26.COV2.S vaccine versus placebo. These receptors originate from a person between 18 and 65 years old who received the Ad26.COV2.S COVID-19 vaccine or a placebo. Each CDR3 is given with its conserved first and last residue. D genes are given only for firm matches. For some rows the clone size is stated as once, few or many, or as a class when expanded; others skip it.

j_gene	len	d_gene	v_gene	abundance	CDR3nt	CDR3aa
TRBJ1-5	14	.	TRBV5-6	.	TGTGCCAGCAGCTTGAGGGGTCCGGATCAGCCCCAGCATTTT	CASSLRGPDQPQHF
TRBJ2-7	15	.	TRBV3-1/TRBV3-2	.	TGTGCCAGCAGCCAAAGTGACAAGAGAGCCTACGAGCAGTACTTC	CASSQSDKRAYEQYF
TRBJ2-1	17	.	TRBV28	.	TGTGCCAGCAGCCTGCGGGACCCCCGAAGCTCCTACAATGAGCAGTTCTTC	CASSLRDPRSSYNEQFF
TRBJ2-7	15	TRBD1	TRBV28	.	TGTGCCAGCAGTTCGACAGGGGCCCTCTCCTACGAGCAGTACTTC	CASSSTGALSYEQYF
TRBJ1-1	13	.	TRBV28	.	TGTGCCAGCAGTTTGGCCAGGAACACTGAAGCTTTCTTT	CASSLARNTEAFF
TRBJ2-7	13	.	TRBV18	.	TGTGCCAGCTCACCTGATCAGGTTAACGAGCAGTACTTC	CASSPDQVNEQYF
TRBJ2-7	13	.	TRBV10-3	.	TGTGCCATCAGTGAGGGAGGGGTCAACGAGCAGTACTTC	CAISEGGVNEQYF
TRBJ2-7	11	.	TRBV15	.	TGTGCCACCAGCAGAGATAGGGAAAAGCACTTC	CATSRDREKHF
TRBJ2-6	19	TRBD1	TRBV10-1	.	TGCGCCAGCAGATTCCCGGGACAGGGCAATTGCTCTGGGGCCAACGTCCTGACTTTC	CASRFPGQGNCSGANVLTF
TRBJ2-1	15	TRBD2	TRBV5-4	.	TGTGCCAGCAGCTTGGATCTAGCGGCCTACAATGAGCAGTTCTTC	CASSLDLAAYNEQFF
TRBJ2-7	15	TRBD1	TRBV4-1	.	TGCGCCAGCAGTCCCCCGGACAGGGTAGAGTACGAGCAGTACTTC	CASSPPDRVEYEQYF
TRBJ1-4	13	TRBD1	TRBV29-1	.	TGCAGCGTTGTGGACAGGGTCAATGAAAAACTGTTTTTT	CSVVDRVNEKLFF
TRBJ1-1	15	.	TRBV5-8	.	TGTGCCAGCAGCTTGGAGTGGGGGCTGAACACTGAAGCTTTCTTT	CASSLEWGLNTEAFF
TRBJ2-2	15	TRBD1	TRBV28	once	TGTGCCAGCAGTGCAAGGACAGGGGAGGGCGGGGAGCTGTTTTTT	CASSARTGEGGELFF
TRBJ2-3	19	TRBD2	TRBV4-3	.	TGCGCCAGCAGTCGGTCCGGGACTAGCGGGGGATCCCGCCCAGATACGCAGTATTTT	CASSRSGTSGGSRPDTQYF
TRBJ1-6	22	.	TRBV19	.	TGTGCCAGTAGTATATCGAAGGGGTCGTCGAGCCGGGTGAGCTCCTATAATTCACCCCTCCACTTT	CASSISKGSSSRVSSYNSPLHF
TRBJ1-3	16	TRBD1	TRBV6-6	.	TGTGCCAGCAGTTATTCAGGACAGGGTTCTGGAAACACCATATATTTT	CASSYSGQGSGNTIYF
TRBJ1-1	13	.	TRBV5-1	.	TGCGCCAGCAGCCAACAGGGGAACACTGAAGCTTTCTTT	CASSQQGNTEAFF
TRBJ2-7	16	.	TRBV27	.	TGTGCCAGCAGTTTAATATGGCGAGGGCCTACCTACGAGCAGTACTTC	CASSLIWRGPTYEQYF
TRBJ1-4	15	.	TRBV2	.	TGTGCCAGCAGCTATTACAGGGAGCTCGGTGAAAAACTGTTTTTT	CASSYYRELGEKLFF
TRBJ2-7	13	.	TRBV3-1/TRBV3-2	.	TGTGCCAGCAGCCAAGGAGGGGGTTACGAGCAGTACTTC	CASSQGGGYEQYF
TRBJ2-7	14	.	TRBV7-9	.	TGTGCCAGCAGCCCCGAGCTAGCCTCCTACGAGCAGTACTTC	CASSPELASYEQYF
TRBJ2-5	12	.	TRBV25-1	.	TGTGCCAGCTCTTCTAGGGGAGAGACCCAGTACTTC	CASSSRGETQYF
TRBJ1-3	13	.	TRBV6-6	.	TGTGCCAGCAGTCCAGACCTGGGGAACACCATATATTTT	CASSPDLGNTIYF
TRBJ1-5	16	.	TRBV5-6	.	TGTGCCAGCAGCTTGGGGGGAGGATTTAGCAATCAGCCCCAGCATTTT	CASSLGGGFSNQPQHF
TRBJ2-7	17	.	TRBV5-6	once	TGTGCCAGCAGCTTGGTCTTGGCTCGGGACTCTAAAACCGGGCAGTACTTC	CASSLVLARDSKTGQYF
TRBJ1-1	14	TRBD1	TRBV2	few	TGTGCCAGCAGTCTGACAGGGTGGGACACTGAAGCTTTCTTT	CASSLTGWDTEAFF
TRBJ2-7	16	TRBD1	TRBV7-6	.	TGTGCCAGCAGCTTAGCAGGGACAGGGGTCCCCTACGAGCAGTACTTC	CASSLAGTGVPYEQYF
TRBJ1-1	15	TRBD1	TRBV5-5	.	TGTGCCAGCAGCCCCCATACCGGGACAGGGCCTGAAGCTTTCTTT	CASSPHTGTGPEAFF
TRBJ2-4	14	.	TRBV7-2	.	TGTGCCAGCAGCTTAGGAGGGGTCAGGAACATTCAGTACTTC	CASSLGGVRNIQYF
TRBJ2-3	15	.	TRBV5-1	.	TGCGCCAGCAGCTTTGTCCTCAGCCGCACAGATACGCAGTATTTT	CASSFVLSRTDTQYF
TRBJ2-7	18	TRBD2	TRBV6-2/TRBV6-3	.	TGTGCCAGCAGTTACTCGAGGTATGGGCGGGAGCCCCCCTACGAGCAGTACTTC	CASSYSRYGREPPYEQYF
TRBJ2-7	13	.	TRBV27	.	TGTGCCAGCAGTCCGGGGGACGGTTACGAGCAGTACTTC	CASSPGDGYEQYF
TRBJ1-2	15	TRBD1	TRBV18	.	TGTGCCAGCTCACCACCCGGGACAGATAACTATGGCTACACCTTC	CASSPPGTDNYGYTF
TRBJ2-3	13	.	TRBV30	.	TGTGCCGGAAGCCTAGGGGGCACAGATACGCAGTATTTT	CAGSLGGTDTQYF